The rows below give T cell receptor beta chains drawn from one sample of a study of T cell responses to AZD1222 COVID-19 vaccine. Produced via immunoSEQ multiplex PCR; TCRdb's table is partial and in-frame only. This sample carries under 200,000 clones, around 95% of them seen once, and the ten largest clones take approximately 0.58%. The source material was peripheral blood, sampled on day 0 of AZD1222 vaccination. These receptors all stem from an adult in good health. The CDR3 runs from the conserved cysteine through the conserved F or W. A D gene is named only where the DNA matches it firmly. Rows may omit the clone size; those that give it use once, few, many or a size class.

.	TRBV5-6	TRBJ2-7	.	TGTGCCAGCAGCTCCGGGGTTCGCTACGAGCAGTACTTC	CASSSGVRYEQYF
.	TRBV2	TRBJ1-4	.	TGTGCCAGCATGAACGAGGGTTTCAAGTCGGTGGTAAAACTGTTTTTT	CASMNEGFKSVVKLFF
.	TRBV3-1/TRBV3-2	TRBJ1-1	TRBD1	TGTGCCAGCAGCTCCGGACAGGGGGAGAACACTGAAGCTTTCTTT	CASSSGQGENTEAFF
.	TRBV5-1	TRBJ1-3	TRBD1	TGCGCCAGCAGCTTGGGGGACAGGGGATTCTCGGACTCTGGAAACACCATATATTTT	CASSLGDRGFSDSGNTIYF
.	TRBV9	TRBJ2-1	.	TGTGCCAGCAGCGTCGAGGACATTTACAATGAGCAGTTCTTC	CASSVEDIYNEQFF
few	TRBV10-1	TRBJ2-7	TRBD2	TGCGCCAGCAGTGAGGCGGGAGGGCGAAGGGAGCAGTACTTC	CASSEAGGRREQYF
.	TRBV4-2	TRBJ1-4	TRBD1	TGTGCCAGCAGCCAAGGGGTGGGGGACAGGGGGGTGAGACTGTTTTTT	CASSQGVGDRGVRLFF
.	TRBV28	TRBJ1-1	.	TGTGCCAGCAGTTTATACGCAGTGAACACTGAAGCTTTCTTT	CASSLYAVNTEAFF
.	TRBV6-6	TRBJ1-1	.	TGTGCCACCAAAAGTGGCACTGAAGCTTTCTTT	CATKSGTEAFF
.	TRBV25-1	TRBJ1-2	.	TGTGCCAGCAGTGACGCGGACTATTTGGCTCATGGCTACACCTTC	CASSDADYLAHGYTF
.	TRBV19	TRBJ1-1	.	TGTGCCAGCCTTTCGGTGAACACTGAAGCTTTCTTT	CASLSVNTEAFF
.	TRBV2	TRBJ2-3	TRBD2	TGTGCCAGCAGTCCCTTTACCGGGACTAGCGGCAGAGATACGCAGTATTTT	CASSPFTGTSGRDTQYF
.	TRBV7-9	TRBJ2-1	.	TGTGCCAGCAGCCTCCCGGGAACGGGCAATGAGCAGTTCTTC	CASSLPGTGNEQFF
.	TRBV4-1	TRBJ2-1	TRBD2	TGCGCCAGCAGCCAAGTGGGCGGGAGGAATGAGCAGTTCTTC	CASSQVGGRNEQFF
.	TRBV5-5	TRBJ2-7	TRBD2	TGTGCCAGCAGCTCCGGGACTAGCGGGCCCTACGAGCAGTACTTC	CASSSGTSGPYEQYF
.	TRBV5-4	TRBJ1-2	TRBD1	TGTGCCAGCAGCTTGGGGACAGGGGGCAATGGGTATGGCTACACCTTC	CASSLGTGGNGYGYTF
.	TRBV6-5	TRBJ1-2	TRBD1	TGTGCCACCACAGGGGCTGGCTACACCTTC	CATTGAGYTF
.	TRBV15	TRBJ1-3	.	TGTGCCACCAGCCCGGGTGGGTCTGGAAACACCATATATTTT	CATSPGGSGNTIYF
.	TRBV11-3	TRBJ2-1	TRBD2	TGTGCCAGCAGCTTAGGCCTCACTAGCGGACGATACAATGAGCAGTTCTTC	CASSLGLTSGRYNEQFF
.	TRBV27	TRBJ2-2	TRBD2	TGTGCCAGCAGTTTGAAAAGCGGGAGAAGGACCGGGGAGCTGTTTTTT	CASSLKSGRRTGELFF
.	TRBV27	TRBJ2-3	.	TGTGCCAGCAGCCTAGCCCCCACAGATACGCAGTATTTT	CASSLAPTDTQYF
.	TRBV29-1	TRBJ2-1	.	TGCAGCGTTGAAGATCTGGGGCTGTACAATGAGCAGTTCTTC	CSVEDLGLYNEQFF
once	TRBV5-1	TRBJ2-3	TRBD2	TGCGCCAGCAGCTTGGCGTTAGCGGGAGAGGTAGATACGCAGTATTTT	CASSLALAGEVDTQYF
.	TRBV30	TRBJ1-1	.	TGTGCCTGGAGTGTACGGGGGCAGAACACTGAAGCTTTCTTT	CAWSVRGQNTEAFF